This is a list of T cell receptor beta chains from one sample in a study of T cell responses to AZD1222 COVID-19 vaccine. Measured with immunoSEQ multiplex PCR; TCRdb has only the in-frame clones, and not every one. The sample lists some 130,000 clones, about nine tenths occurring once. The sequencing used peripheral blood, collected on day 0 of AZD1222 vaccination. The receptors were sampled from an adult in good health. The CDR3 runs from the conserved cysteine through the conserved F or W. Size tells how often a clone was seen (once, few, many) or the class of an expanded clone, and some rows leave it out.

v_call: TRBV30
clone_size: .
j_call: TRBJ1-5
cdr3_aa: CAWSLEINQPQHF

v_call: TRBV19
clone_size: .
j_call: TRBJ2-6
cdr3_aa: CASISGQGKTGANVLTF

v_call: TRBV6-6
clone_size: .
j_call: TRBJ1-1
cdr3_aa: CASSYQAEAFF

v_call: TRBV3-1/TRBV3-2
clone_size: .
j_call: TRBJ1-2
cdr3_aa: CASSQEIRGAGYGYTF

v_call: TRBV7-3
clone_size: .
j_call: TRBJ2-6
cdr3_aa: CASSPPLQGTHSGANVLTF

v_call: TRBV7-2
clone_size: .
j_call: TRBJ1-4
cdr3_aa: CASSLYGTIATNEKLFF

v_call: TRBV4-3
clone_size: once
j_call: TRBJ2-7
cdr3_aa: CASSPAAGAEYEQYF

v_call: TRBV7-2
clone_size: .
j_call: TRBJ1-1
cdr3_aa: CASSAGFNLEAFF

v_call: TRBV19
clone_size: .
j_call: TRBJ1-1
cdr3_aa: CASSSRQGDTEAFF

v_call: TRBV28
clone_size: .
j_call: TRBJ2-7
cdr3_aa: CASSPGQSSYEQYF

v_call: TRBV5-1
clone_size: .
j_call: TRBJ2-5
cdr3_aa: CASSLRYGGETQYF

v_call: TRBV7-9
clone_size: .
j_call: TRBJ1-6
cdr3_aa: CASSWNSPLHF

v_call: TRBV9
clone_size: .
j_call: TRBJ2-5
cdr3_aa: CASSVQGAETQYF

v_call: TRBV10-3
clone_size: .
j_call: TRBJ2-7
cdr3_aa: CAISEILAGEQYF

v_call: TRBV28
clone_size: .
j_call: TRBJ2-1
cdr3_aa: CASSLNGYEQFF

v_call: TRBV19
clone_size: once
j_call: TRBJ1-5
cdr3_aa: CASSIPGQGLYLDQPQHF

v_call: TRBV18
clone_size: .
j_call: TRBJ2-1
cdr3_aa: CASSPRQGDEQFF

v_call: TRBV19
clone_size: .
j_call: TRBJ1-5
cdr3_aa: CASSMGGGQPQHF

v_call: TRBV5-1
clone_size: .
j_call: TRBJ2-3
cdr3_aa: CASSLGADTQYF

v_call: TRBV3-1/TRBV3-2
clone_size: .
j_call: TRBJ2-3
cdr3_aa: CASSQERLDTQYF

v_call: TRBV9
clone_size: .
j_call: TRBJ2-1
cdr3_aa: CASSANPSGGSPNEQFF

v_call: TRBV5-1
clone_size: .
j_call: TRBJ2-2
cdr3_aa: CASSWTPGPGELFF

v_call: TRBV28
clone_size: .
j_call: TRBJ1-2
cdr3_aa: CASSNQGPSYGYTF

v_call: TRBV29-1
clone_size: .
j_call: TRBJ1-2
cdr3_aa: CSGWTEGNYGYTF

v_call: TRBV4-3
clone_size: once
j_call: TRBJ2-7
cdr3_aa: CASRTSTEQYF

v_call: TRBV7-3
clone_size: .
j_call: TRBJ2-3
cdr3_aa: CASSSGGTTDTQYF

v_call: TRBV5-1
clone_size: .
j_call: TRBJ2-6
cdr3_aa: CASGASGANVLTF